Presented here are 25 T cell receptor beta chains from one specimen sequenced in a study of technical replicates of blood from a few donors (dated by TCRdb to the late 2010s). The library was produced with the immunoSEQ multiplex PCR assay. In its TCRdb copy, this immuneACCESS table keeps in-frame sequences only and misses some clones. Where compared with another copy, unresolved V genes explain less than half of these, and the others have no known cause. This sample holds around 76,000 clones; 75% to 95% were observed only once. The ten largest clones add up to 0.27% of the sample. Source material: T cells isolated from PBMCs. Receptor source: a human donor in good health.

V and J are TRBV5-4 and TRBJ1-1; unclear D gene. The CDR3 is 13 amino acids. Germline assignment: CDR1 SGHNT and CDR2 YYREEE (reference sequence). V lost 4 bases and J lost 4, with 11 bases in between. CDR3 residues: CASSDGGLTEAFF. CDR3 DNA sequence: TGTGCCAGCAGCGACGGCGGGCTCACTGAAGCTTTCTTT.

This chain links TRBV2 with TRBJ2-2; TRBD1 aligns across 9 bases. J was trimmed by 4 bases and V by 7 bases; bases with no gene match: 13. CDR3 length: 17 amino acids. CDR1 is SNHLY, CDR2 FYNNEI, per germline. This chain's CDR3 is CASIGTGGSRGTGELFF. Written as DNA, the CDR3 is TGTGCCAGCATCGGTACAGGGGGCTCCCGGGGCACCGGGGAGCTGTTTTTT.

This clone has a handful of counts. Here the CDR3 reads CASSVRGLADNEQFF. Here the CDR3 DNA reads TGTGCCAGCAGCGTTAGGGGACTAGCTGACAATGAGCAGTTCTTC. The genes are TRBV9 and TRBJ2-1; 9 nucleotides agree with TRBD2. V gave up 2 bases and J gave up 5 bases; unmatched junction bases: 5. From germline, CDR1 is SGDLS and CDR2 YYNGEE. This CDR3 has 15 residues.

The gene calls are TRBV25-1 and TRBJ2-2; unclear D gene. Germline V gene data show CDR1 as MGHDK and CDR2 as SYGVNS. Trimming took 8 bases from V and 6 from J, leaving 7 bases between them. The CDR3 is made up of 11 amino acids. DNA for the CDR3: TGTGCCAGCGGCAGTGCCGGGGAGCTGTTTTTT. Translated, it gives CASGSAGELFF. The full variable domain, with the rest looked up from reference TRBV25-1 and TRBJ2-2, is EADIYQTPRYLVIGTGKKITLECSQTMGHDKMYWYQQDPGMELHLIHYSYGVNSTEKGDLSSESTVSRIRTEHFPLTLESARPSHTSQYLCASGSAGELFFGEGSRLTVL.

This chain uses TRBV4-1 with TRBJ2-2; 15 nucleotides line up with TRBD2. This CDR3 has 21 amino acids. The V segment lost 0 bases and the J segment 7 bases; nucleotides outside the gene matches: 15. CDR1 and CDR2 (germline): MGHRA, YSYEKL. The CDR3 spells CASSQEVGLGLAGGQVGELFF. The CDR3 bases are TGCGCCAGCAGCCAAGAAGTAGGACTCGGACTAGCGGGAGGGCAGGTCGGGGAGCTGTTTTTT.

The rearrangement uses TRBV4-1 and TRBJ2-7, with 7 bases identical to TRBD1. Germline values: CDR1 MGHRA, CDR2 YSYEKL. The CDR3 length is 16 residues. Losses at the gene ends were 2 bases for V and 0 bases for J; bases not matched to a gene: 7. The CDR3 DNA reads TGCGCCAGCAGCCAATCTCCGACAGGGTTCTCCTACGAGCAGTACTTC. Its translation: CASSQSPTGFSYEQYF.

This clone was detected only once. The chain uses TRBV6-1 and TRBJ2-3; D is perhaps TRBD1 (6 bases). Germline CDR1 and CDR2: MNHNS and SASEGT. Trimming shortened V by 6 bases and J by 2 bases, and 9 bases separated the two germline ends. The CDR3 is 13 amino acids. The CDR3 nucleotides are TGTGCCAGCAGGTCAGGGGCCACAGATACGCAGTATTTT. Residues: CASRSGATDTQYF.

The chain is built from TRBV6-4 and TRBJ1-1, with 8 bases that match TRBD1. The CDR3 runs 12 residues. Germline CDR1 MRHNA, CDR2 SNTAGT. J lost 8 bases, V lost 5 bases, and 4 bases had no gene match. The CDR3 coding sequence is TGTGCCAGCAGTATCGGACAGGGAGAAGCTTTCTTT. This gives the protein CASSIGQGEAFF.

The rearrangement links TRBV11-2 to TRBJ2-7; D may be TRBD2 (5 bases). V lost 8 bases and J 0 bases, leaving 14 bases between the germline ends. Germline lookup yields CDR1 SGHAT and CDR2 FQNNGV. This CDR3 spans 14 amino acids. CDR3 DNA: TGTGCCAGCGAAGGAGGACGGGGCTCCTACGAGCAGTACTTC. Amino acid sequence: CASEGGRGSYEQYF.

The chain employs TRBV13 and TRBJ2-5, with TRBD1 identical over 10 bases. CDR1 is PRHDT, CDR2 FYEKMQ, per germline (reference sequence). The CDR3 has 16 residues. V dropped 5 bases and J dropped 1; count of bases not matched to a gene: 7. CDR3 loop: CASSLGQGVAQETQYF. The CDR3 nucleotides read TGTGCCAGCAGCCTCGGACAGGGGGTGGCCCAAGAGACCCAGTACTTC.

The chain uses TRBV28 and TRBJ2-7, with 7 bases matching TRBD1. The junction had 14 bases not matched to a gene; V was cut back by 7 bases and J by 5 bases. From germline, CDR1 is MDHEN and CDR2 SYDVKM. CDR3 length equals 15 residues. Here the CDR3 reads CASKEGTALEDEQYF. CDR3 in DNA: TGTGCCAGCAAGGAAGGGACAGCCTTAGAGGACGAGCAGTACTTC.

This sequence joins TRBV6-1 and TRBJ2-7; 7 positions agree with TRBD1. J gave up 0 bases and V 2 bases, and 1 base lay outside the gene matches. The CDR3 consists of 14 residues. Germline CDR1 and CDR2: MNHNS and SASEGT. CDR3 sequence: CASSERDSSYEQYF. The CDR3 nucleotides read TGTGCCAGCAGTGAAAGGGACAGCTCCTACGAGCAGTACTTC.

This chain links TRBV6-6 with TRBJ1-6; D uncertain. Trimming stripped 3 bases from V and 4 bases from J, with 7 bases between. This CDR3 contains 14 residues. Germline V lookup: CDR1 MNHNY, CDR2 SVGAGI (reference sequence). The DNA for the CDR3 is TGTGCCAGCAGTTATCGGGATTATAATTCACCCCTCCACTTT. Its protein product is CASSYRDYNSPLHF.

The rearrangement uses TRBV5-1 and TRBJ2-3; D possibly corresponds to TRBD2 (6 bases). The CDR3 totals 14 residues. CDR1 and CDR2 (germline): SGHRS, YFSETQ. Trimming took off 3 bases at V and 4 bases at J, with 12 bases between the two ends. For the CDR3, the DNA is TGCGCCAGCAGCTCGACTAGTAGAGCAGATACGCAGTATTTT. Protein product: CASSSTSRADTQYF.

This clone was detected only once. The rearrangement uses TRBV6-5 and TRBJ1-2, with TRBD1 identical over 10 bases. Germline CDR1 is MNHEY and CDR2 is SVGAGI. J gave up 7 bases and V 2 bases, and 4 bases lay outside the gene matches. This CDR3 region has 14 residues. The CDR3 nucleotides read TGTGCCAGCAGTTACGGGACAGGGGTCGGTGGCTACACCTTC. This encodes CASSYGTGVGGYTF.

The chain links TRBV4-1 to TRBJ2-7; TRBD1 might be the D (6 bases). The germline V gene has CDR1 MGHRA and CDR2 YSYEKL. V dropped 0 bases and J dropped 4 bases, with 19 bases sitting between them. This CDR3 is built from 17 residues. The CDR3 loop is CASSQDGGEQGSYEQYF. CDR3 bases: TGCGCCAGCAGCCAAGATGGGGGAGAACAGGGTTCTTACGAGCAGTACTTC.

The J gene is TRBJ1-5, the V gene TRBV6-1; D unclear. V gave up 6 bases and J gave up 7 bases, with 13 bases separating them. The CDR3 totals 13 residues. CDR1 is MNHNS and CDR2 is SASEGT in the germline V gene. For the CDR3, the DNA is TGTGCCAGCAGCCTGCCCGGGGAACAGCCCCAGCATTTT. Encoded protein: CASSLPGEQPQHF.

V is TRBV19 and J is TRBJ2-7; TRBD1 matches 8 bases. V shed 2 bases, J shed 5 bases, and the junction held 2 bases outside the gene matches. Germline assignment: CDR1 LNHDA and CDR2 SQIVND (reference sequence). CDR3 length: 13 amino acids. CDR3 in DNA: TGTGCCAGTAGTATACAACAGGGGGACGAGCAGTACTTC. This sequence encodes CASSIQQGDEQYF.

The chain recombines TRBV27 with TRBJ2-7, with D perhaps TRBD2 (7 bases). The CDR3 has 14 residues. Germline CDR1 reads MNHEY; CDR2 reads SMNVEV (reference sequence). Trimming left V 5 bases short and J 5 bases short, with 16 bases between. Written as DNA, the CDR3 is TGTGCCAGCAGTCCGTCTGGGGGGGCCCACGAGCAGTACTTC. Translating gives CASSPSGGAHEQYF.

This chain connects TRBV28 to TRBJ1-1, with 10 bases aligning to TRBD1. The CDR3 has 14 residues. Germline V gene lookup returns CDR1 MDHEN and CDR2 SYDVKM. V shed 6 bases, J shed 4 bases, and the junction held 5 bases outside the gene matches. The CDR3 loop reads CASSRDRGGTEAFF. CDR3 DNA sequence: TGTGCCAGCAGCCGGGACAGGGGTGGCACTGAAGCTTTCTTT.

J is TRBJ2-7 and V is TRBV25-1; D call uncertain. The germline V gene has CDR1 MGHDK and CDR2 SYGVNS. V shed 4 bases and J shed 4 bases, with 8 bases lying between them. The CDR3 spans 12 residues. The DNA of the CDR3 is TGTGCCAGCAGTGTCGCAGGTTACGAGCAGTACTTC. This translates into CASSVAGYEQYF.

CDR3 nucleotide sequence: TGTGCCAGCAAGGGACTTAGGAACACTGAAGCTTTCTTT. Its translation is CASKGLRNTEAFF. The genes are TRBV28 and TRBJ1-1, with TRBD1 as a possible D gene (5 bases). In germline, CDR1 is MDHEN, CDR2 SYDVKM. The ends were cut back, 7 bases at V and 1 base at J, with 10 bases in the middle. The CDR3 length is 13 residues. The full variable domain, with the rest looked up from reference TRBV28 and TRBJ1-1, is DVKVTQSSRYLVKRTGEKVFLECVQDMDHENMFWYRQDPGLGLRLIYFSYDVKMKEKGDIPEGYSVSREKKERFSLILESASTNQTSMYLCASKGLRNTEAFFGQGTRLTVV.

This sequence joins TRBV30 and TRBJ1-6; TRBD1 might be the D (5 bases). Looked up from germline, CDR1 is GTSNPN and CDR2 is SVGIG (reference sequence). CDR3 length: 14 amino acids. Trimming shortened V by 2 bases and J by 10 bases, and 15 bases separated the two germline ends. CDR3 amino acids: CAWSTSPGGSPLHF. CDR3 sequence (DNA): TGTGCCTGGAGTACTTCCCCGGGGGGATCACCCCTCCACTTT.

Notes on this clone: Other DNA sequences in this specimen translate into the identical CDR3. The chain's CDR3 is CASSLRDTEAFF. As DNA, the CDR3 is TGTGCCAGCAGCTTGCGGGACACTGAAGCTTTCTTT. The J gene is TRBJ1-1, the V gene TRBV7-9; unclear D gene. Germline values: CDR1 SEHNR, CDR2 FQNEAQ (reference sequence). The CDR3 length is 12 residues. The V gene lost 3 bases and the J gene lost 3 bases, with 5 bases spanning the gap.

DNA for the CDR3: TGTGCCAGCAGTGCCCATCTCGGGGAGACCTACAATGAGCAGTTCTTC. Translating gives CASSAHLGETYNEQFF. The chain is built from TRBV2 and TRBJ2-1, with D possibly being TRBD2 (5 bases). V gave up 4 bases and J gave up 2 bases, with 15 bases separating them. In germline, CDR1 is SNHLY, CDR2 FYNNEI. This CDR3 has 16 amino acids.